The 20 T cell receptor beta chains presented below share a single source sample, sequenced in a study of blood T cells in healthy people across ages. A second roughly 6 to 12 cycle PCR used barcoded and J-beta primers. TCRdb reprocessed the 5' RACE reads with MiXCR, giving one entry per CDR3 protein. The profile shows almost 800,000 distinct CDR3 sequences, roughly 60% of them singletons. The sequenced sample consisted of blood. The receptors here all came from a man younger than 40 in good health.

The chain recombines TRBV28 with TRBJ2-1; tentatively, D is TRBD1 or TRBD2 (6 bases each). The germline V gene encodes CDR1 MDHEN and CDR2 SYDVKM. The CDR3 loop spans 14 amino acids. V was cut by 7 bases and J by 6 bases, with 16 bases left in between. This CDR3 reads CASNSRGVPNEQFF. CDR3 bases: TGTGCCAGCAACTCGAGGGGGGTCCCCAATGAGCAGTTCTTC.

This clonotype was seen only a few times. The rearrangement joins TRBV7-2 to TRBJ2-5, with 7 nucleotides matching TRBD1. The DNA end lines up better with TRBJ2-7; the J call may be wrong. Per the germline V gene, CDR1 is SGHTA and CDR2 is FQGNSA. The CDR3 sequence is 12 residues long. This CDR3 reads CASSFGTAEQYF. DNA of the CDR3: TGTGCCAGCAGCTTCGGGACAGCCGAGCAGTACTTC.

The CDR3 loop is CAISEKADTQYF. The CDR3 coding sequence is TGTGCCATCAGTGAGAAGGCAGATACGCAGTATTTT. The rearrangement uses TRBV10-3 and TRBJ2-3; D call uncertain. The CDR3 length is 12 residues. The V gene's germline CDR1 is ENHRY and CDR2 SYGVKD. Trimming took off 2 bases at V and 4 bases at J, with 4 bases between the two ends.

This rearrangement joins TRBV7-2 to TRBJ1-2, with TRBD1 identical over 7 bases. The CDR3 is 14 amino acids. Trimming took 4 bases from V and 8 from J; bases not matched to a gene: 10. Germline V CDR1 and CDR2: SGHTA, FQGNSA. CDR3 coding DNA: TGTGCCAGCAGCTCCTCCCCAGGGGGTGGAGGCTACACCTTC. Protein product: CASSSSPGGGGYTF.

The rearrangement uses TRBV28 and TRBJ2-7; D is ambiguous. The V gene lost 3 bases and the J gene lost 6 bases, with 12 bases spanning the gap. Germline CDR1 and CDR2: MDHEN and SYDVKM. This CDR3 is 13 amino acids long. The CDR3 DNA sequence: TGTGCCAGCAGTTTCCCGAATCCTTCCGAGCAGTACTTC. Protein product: CASSFPNPSEQYF.

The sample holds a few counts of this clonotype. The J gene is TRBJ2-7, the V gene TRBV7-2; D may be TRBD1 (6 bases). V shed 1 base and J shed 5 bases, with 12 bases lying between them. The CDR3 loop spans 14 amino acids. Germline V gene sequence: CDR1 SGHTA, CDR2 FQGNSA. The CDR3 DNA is TGTGCCAGCAGCTTAGTCCAGGGGAGCCACGAGCAGTACTTC. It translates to CASSLVQGSHEQYF.

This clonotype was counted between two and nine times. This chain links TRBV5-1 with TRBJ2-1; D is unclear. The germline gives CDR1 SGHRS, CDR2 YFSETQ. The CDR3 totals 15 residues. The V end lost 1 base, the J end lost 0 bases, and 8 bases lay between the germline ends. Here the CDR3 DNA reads TGCGCCAGCAGCTTGTCCCAAAGCTCCTACAATGAGCAGTTCTTC. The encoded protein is CASSLSQSSYNEQFF.

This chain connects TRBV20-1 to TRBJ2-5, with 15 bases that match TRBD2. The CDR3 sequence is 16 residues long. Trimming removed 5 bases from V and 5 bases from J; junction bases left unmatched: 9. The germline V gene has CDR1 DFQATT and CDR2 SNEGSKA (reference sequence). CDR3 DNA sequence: TGCAGTGCTCCCGGGACTAGCGGGGGGACGAGCGAGACCCAGTACTTC. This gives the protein CSAPGTSGGTSETQYF.

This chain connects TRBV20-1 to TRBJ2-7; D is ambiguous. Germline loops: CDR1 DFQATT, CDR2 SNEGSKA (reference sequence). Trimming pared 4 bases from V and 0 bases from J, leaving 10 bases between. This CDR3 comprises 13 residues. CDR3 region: CSATKWSSYEQYF. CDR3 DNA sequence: TGCAGTGCTACAAAGTGGAGCTCCTACGAGCAGTACTTC.

The CDR3 here is CSVNSLSAMNTEAFF. The CDR3 region has the DNA TGCAGCGTGAACAGTCTGAGTGCTATGAACACTGAAGCTTTCTTT. V and J are TRBV29-1 and TRBJ1-1, with D hard to call. Germline values: CDR1 SQVTM, CDR2 ANQGSEA. The CDR3 has 15 amino acids. With 6 bases removed from V and 0 bases from J, the gap between germline ends came to 17 bases. The variable domain in full, with the rest retrieved from reference TRBV29-1 and TRBJ1-1, is SAVISQKPSRDICQRGTSLTIQCQVDSQVTMMFWYRQQPGQSLTLIATANQGSEATYESGFVIDKFPISRPNLTFSTLTVSNMSPEDSSIYLCSVNSLSAMNTEAFFGQGTRLTVV.

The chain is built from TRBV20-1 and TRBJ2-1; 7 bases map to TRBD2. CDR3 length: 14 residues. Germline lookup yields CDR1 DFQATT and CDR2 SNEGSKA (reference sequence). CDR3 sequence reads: CILKTGTKHNEQFF. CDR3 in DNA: TGCATTCTAAAGACCGGGACTAAGCACAATGAGCAGTTCTTC.

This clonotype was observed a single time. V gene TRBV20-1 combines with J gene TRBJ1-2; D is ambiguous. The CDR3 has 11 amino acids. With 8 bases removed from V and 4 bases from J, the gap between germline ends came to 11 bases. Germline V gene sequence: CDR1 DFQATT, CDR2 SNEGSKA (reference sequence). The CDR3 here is CSQYNGYGYTF. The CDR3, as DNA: TGCAGTCAATATAACGGCTATGGCTACACCTTC.

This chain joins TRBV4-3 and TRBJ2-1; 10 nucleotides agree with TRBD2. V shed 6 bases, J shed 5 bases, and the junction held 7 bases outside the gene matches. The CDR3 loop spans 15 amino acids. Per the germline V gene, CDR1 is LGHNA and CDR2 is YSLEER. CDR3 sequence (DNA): TGCGCCAGCAGGAGGGGACTAGCGAGAAACAATGAGCAGTTCTTC. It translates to CASRRGLARNNEQFF.

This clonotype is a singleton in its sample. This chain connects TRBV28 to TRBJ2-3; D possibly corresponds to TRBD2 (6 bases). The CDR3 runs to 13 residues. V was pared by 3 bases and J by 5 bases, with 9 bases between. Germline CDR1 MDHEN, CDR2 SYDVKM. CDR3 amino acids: CASSFWGEDTQYF. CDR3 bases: TGTGCCAGCAGTTTCTGGGGGGAAGATACGCAGTATTTT.

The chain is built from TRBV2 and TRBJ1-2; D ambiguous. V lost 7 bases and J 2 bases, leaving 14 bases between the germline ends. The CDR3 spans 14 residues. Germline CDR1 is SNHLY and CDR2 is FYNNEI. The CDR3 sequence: CASKPQPLNYGYTF. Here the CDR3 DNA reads TGTGCCAGCAAGCCCCAACCCTTAAACTATGGCTACACCTTC.

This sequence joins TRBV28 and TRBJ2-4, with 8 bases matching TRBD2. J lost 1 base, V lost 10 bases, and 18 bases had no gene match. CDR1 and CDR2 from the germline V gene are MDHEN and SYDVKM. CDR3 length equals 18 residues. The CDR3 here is CANQGREGQKAAKNIQYF. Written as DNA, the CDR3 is TGTGCCAACCAGGGTCGGGAGGGCCAAAAAGCGGCCAAAAACATTCAGTACTTC.

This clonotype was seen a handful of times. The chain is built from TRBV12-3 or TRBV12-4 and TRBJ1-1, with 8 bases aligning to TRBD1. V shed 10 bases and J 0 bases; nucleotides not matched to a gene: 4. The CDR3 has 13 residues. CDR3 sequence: CATRQGMNTEAFF. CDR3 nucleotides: TGTGCCACTCGACAGGGGATGAACACTGAAGCTTTCTTT.

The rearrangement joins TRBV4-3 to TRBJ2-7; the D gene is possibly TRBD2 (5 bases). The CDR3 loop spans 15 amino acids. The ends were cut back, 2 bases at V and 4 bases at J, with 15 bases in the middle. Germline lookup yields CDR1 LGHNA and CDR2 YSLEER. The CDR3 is CASSQSMGVRYEQYF. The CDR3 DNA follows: TGCGCCAGCAGCCAATCTATGGGAGTAAGGTACGAGCAGTACTTC.

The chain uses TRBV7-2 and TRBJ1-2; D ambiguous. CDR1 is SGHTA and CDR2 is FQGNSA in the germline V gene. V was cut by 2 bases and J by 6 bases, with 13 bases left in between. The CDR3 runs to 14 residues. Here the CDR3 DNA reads TGTGCCAGCAGCTTATACGGCGGAATCGATGGCTACACCTTC. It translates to CASSLYGGIDGYTF.

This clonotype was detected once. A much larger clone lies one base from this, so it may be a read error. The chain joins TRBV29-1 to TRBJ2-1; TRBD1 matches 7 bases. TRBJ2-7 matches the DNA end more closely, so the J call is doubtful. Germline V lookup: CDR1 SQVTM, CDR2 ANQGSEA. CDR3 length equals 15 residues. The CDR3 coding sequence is TGCAGCGGGGGGAAGTGGGACAGCTCCTACAATGAGCAGTACTTC. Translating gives CSGGKWDSSYNEQYF.